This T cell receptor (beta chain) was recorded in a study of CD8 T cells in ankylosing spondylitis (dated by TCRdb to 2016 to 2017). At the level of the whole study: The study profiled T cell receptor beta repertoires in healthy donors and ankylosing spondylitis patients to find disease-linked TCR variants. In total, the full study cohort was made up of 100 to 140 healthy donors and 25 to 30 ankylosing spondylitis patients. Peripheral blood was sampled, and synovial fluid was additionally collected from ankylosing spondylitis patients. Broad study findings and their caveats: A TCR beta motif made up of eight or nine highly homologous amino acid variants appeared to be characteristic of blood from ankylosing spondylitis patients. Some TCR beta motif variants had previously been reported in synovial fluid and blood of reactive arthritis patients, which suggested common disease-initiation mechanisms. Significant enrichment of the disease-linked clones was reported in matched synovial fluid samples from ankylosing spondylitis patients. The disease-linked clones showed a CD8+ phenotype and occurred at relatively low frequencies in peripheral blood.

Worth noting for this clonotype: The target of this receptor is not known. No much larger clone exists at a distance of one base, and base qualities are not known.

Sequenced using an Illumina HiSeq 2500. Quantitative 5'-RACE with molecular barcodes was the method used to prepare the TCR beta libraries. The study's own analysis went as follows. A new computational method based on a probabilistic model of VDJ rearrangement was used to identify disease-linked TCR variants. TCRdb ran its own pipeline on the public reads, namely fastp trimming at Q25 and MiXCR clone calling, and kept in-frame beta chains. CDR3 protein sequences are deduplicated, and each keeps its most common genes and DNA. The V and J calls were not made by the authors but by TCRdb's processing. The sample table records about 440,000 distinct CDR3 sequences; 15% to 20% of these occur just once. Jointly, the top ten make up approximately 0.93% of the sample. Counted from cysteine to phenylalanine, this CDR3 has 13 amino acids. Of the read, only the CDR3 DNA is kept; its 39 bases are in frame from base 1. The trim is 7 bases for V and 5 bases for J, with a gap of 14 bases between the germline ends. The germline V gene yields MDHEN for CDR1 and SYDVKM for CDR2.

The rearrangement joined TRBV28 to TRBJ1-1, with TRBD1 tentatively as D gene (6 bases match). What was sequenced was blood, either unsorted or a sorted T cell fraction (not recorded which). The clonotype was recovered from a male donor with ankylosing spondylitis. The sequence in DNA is TGTGCCAGCACTCGAGGCGGGACAACTGAAGCTTTCTTT. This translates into CASTRGGTTEAFF. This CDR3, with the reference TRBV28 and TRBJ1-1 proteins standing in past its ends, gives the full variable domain DVKVTQSSRYLVKRTGEKVFLECVQDMDHENMFWYRQDPGLGLRLIYFSYDVKMKEKGDIPEGYSVSREKKERFSLILESASTNQTSMYLCASTRGGTTEAFFGQGTRLTVV.